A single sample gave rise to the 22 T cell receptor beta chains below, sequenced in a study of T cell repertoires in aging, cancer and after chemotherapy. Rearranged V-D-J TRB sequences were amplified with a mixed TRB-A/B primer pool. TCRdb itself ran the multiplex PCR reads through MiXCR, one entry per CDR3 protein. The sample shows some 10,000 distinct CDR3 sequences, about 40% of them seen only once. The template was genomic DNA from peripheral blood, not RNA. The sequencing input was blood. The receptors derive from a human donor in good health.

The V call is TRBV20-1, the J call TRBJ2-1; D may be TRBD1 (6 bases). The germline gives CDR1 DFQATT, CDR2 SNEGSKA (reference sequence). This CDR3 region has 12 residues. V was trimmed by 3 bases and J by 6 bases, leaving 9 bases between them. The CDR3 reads CSASPRGNEQFF. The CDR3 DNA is TGCAGTGCTAGCCCCAGGGGCAATGAGCAGTTCTTC.

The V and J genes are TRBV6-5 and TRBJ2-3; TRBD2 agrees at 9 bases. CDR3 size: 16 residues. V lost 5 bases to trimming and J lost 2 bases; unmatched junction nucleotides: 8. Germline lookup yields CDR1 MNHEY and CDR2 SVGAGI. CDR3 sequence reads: CASSPRLADDTDTQYF. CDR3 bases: TGTGCCAGCAGTCCCCGACTAGCGGACGACACAGATACGCAGTATTTT.

CDR3 sequence reads: CASRLGGYNEQFF. DNA for the CDR3: TGCGCCAGTCGCCTGGGGGGCTACAATGAGCAGTTCTTC. The chain uses TRBV10-2 and TRBJ2-1, with D perhaps matching TRBD2 (6 bases). The CDR3 sequence is 13 residues long. Germline lookup yields CDR1 WSHSY and CDR2 SAAADI. V shed 9 bases and J shed 3 bases, with 12 bases lying between them.

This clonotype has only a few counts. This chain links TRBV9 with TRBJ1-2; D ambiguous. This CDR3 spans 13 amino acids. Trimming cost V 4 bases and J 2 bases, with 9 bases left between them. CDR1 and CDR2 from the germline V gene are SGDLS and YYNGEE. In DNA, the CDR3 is TGTGCCAGCAGCTCACGGGGAAACTATGGCTACACCTTC. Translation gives CASSSRGNYGYTF.

Here the CDR3 DNA reads TGTGCCAGCAGTGAAACAATTACAGTTTGGGATGGCTACACCTTC. This sequence encodes CASSETITVWDGYTF. The chain has TRBV6-1 and TRBJ1-2; no reliable D call. The length of the CDR3 is 15 residues. Germline V gives CDR1 MNHNS, CDR2 SASEGT. The V gene lost 2 bases and the J gene lost 6 bases, with 16 bases spanning the gap.

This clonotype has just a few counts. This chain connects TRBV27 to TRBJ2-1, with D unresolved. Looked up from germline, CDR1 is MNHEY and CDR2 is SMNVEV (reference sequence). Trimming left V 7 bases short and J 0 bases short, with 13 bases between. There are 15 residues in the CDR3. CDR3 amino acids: CASTKHGPSYNEQFF. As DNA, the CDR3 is TGTGCCAGCACCAAACACGGACCCTCCTACAATGAGCAGTTCTTC.

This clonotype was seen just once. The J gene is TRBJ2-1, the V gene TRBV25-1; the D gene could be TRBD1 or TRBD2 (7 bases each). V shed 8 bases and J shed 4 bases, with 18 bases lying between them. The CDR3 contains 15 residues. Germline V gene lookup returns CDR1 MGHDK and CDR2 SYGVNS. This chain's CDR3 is CASGEGDRLYNEQFF. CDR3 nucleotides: TGTGCCAGCGGGGAGGGGGACAGACTTTACAATGAGCAGTTCTTC.

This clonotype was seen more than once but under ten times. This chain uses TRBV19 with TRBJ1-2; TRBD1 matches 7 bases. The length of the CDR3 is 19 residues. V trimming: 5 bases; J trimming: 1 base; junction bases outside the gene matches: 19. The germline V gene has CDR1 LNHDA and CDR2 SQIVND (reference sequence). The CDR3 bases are TGTGCCAGTAGTCCATACACAGGGGCCTCCGTGTATTATAACTATGGCTACACCTTC. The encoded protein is CASSPYTGASVYYNYGYTF.

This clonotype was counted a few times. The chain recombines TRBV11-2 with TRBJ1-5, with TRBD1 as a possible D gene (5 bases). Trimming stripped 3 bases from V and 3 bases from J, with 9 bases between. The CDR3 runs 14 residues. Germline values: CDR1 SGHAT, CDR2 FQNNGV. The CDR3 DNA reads TGTGCCAGCAGCTTCGACAGCCTCAATCAGCCCCAGCATTTT. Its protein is CASSFDSLNQPQHF.

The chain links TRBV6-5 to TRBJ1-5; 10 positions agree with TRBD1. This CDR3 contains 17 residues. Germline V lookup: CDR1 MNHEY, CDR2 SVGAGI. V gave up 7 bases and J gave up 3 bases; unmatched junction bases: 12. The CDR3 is CASTLPNGTGVNQPQHF. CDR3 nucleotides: TGTGCCAGCACCCTACCTAACGGGACAGGGGTCAATCAGCCCCAGCATTTT.

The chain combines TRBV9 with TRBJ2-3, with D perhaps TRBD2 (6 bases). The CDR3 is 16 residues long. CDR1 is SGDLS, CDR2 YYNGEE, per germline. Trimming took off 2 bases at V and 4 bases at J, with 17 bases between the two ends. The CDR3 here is CASSVAPTGGADTQYF. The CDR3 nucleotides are TGTGCCAGCAGCGTCGCGCCGACCGGAGGGGCAGATACGCAGTATTTT.

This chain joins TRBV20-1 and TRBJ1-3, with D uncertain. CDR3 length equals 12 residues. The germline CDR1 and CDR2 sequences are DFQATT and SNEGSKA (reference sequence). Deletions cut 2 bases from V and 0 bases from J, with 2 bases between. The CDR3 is CSARSSGNTIYF. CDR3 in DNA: TGCAGTGCTAGAAGCTCTGGAAACACCATATATTTT.

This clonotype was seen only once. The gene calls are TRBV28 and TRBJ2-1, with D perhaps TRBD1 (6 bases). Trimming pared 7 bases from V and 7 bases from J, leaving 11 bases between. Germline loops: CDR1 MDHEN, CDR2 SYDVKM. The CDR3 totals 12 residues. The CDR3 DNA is TGTGCCAGCACCGACAGGTTGAATGAGCAGTTCTTC. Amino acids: CASTDRLNEQFF.

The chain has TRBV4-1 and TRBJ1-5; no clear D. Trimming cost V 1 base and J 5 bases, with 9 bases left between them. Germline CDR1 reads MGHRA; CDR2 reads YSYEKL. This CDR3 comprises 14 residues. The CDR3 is CASSQGSQDQPQHF. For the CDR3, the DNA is TGCGCCAGCAGCCAAGGGTCCCAGGATCAGCCCCAGCATTTT.

In DNA form, the CDR3 reads TGTGCCAGCAACCCTACAGCGACCTCTGGAAACACCATATATTTT. Translating it yields CASNPTATSGNTIYF. The rearrangement joins TRBV6-5 to TRBJ1-3; no clear D. The CDR3 spans 15 residues. The germline V gene encodes CDR1 MNHEY and CDR2 SVGAGI. The V gene lost 7 bases and the J gene lost 0 bases, with 13 bases spanning the gap.

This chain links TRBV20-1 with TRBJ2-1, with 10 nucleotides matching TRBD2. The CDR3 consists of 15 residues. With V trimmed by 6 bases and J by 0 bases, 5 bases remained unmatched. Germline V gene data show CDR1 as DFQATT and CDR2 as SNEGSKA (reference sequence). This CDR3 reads CSAWTSGSSYNEQFF. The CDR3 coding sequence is TGCAGTGCATGGACTAGCGGATCCTCCTACAATGAGCAGTTCTTC.

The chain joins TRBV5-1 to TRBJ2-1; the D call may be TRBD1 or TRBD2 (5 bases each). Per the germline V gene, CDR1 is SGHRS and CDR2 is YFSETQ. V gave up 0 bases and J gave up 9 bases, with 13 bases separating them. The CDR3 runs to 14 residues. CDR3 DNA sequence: TGCGCCAGCAGCTTGGCCTTGGGACCGGGTGAGCAGTTCTTC. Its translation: CASSLALGPGEQFF.

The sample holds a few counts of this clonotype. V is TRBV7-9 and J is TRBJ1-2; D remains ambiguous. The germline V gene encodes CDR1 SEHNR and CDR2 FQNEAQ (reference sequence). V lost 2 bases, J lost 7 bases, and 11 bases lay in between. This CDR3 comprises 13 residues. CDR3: CASSLSWGSGYTF. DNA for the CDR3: TGTGCCAGCAGCTTATCGTGGGGTAGTGGCTACACCTTC.

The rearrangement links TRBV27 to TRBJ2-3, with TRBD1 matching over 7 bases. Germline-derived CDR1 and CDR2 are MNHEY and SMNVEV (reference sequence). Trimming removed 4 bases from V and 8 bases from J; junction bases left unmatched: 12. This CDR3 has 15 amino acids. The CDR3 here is CASSSPGQTHGTQYF. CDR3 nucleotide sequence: TGTGCCAGCAGTTCTCCGGGACAGACTCACGGTACGCAGTATTTT.

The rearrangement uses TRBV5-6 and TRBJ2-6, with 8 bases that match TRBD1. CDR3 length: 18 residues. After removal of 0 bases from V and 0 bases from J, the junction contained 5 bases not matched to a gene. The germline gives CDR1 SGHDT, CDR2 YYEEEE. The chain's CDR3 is CASSLEAGGLSGANVLTF. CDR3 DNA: TGTGCCAGCAGCTTGGAGGCAGGGGGCCTCTCTGGGGCCAACGTCCTGACTTTC. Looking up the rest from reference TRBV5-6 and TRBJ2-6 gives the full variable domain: DAGVTQSPTHLIKTRGQQVTLRCSPKSGHDTVSWYQQALGQGPQFIFQYYEEEERQRGNFPDRFSGHQFPNYSSELNVNALLLGDSALYLCASSLEAGGLSGANVLTFGAGSRLTVL.

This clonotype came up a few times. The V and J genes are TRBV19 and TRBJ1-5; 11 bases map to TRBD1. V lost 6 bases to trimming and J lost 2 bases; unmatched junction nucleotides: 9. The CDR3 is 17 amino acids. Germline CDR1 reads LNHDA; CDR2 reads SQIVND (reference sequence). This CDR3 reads CASSLGWGQGGNQPQHF. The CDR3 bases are TGTGCCAGTAGCTTAGGGTGGGGACAGGGGGGCAATCAGCCCCAGCATTTT. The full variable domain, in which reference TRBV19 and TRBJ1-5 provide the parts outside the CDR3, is DGGITQSPKYLFRKEGQNVTLSCEQNLNHDAMYWYRQDPGQGLRLIYYSQIVNDFQKGDIAEGYSVSREKKESFPLTVTSAQKNPTAFYLCASSLGWGQGGNQPQHFGDGTRLSIL.

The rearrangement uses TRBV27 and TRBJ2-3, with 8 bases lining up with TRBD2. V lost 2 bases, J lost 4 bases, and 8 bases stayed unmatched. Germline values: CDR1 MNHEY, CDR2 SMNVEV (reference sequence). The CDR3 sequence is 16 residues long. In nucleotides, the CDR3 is TGTGCCAGCAGTTTAATACGGGGGGGCCGACCAGATACGCAGTATTTT. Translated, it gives CASSLIRGGRPDTQYF.